This is a list of T cell receptor beta chains from one sample in a study of OX40 agonist ivuxolimab in advanced cancers. Assay: immunoSEQ multiplex PCR; the TCRdb copy retains only in-frame clones and omits some. The sample has more than 60,000 clones; roughly 87% are singletons. Source: CD4+ or CD8+ T cells sorted from blood, taken in a trial of the OX40 agonist ivuxolimab. The receptor source for this set is an adult with an advanced solid tumor such as melanoma, head and neck, liver or kidney cancer. CDR3s include the opening cysteine and the closing phenylalanine or tryptophan. The D gene is left open where the match is weak. Size is omitted from some rows. Given values are once, few, many or a class for expanded clones.

size,D,V,CDR3
NA,TRBD1,TRBV19,CASSIDPWGRGSGTDTQYF
NA,NA,TRBV5-1,CASSLEGKSYNEQFF
NA,NA,TRBV4-3,CASSGWQTGANVLTF
NA,NA,TRBV9,CASSVRQGPEKLFF
NA,TRBD2,TRBV7-3,CASSIEAGGGYEQYF
NA,NA,TRBV7-2,CASSPGTHPSDEQFF
NA,TRBD1,TRBV7-6,CASSLDRGETQYF
few,NA,TRBV7-6,CASSFGRQETQYF
NA,NA,TRBV5-1,CASSFIPTGLSYEQYF
NA,TRBD2,TRBV9,CASSVYASGYLYNEQFF
NA,NA,TRBV7-2,CASSGTSYQETQYF
NA,NA,TRBV28,CASSPQVQPQHF
NA,NA,TRBV11-3,CASSLAGIEQYF
NA,NA,TRBV6-6,CASSSPTGSTNEKLFF
NA,NA,TRBV30,CAWSVAGSSTDTQYF
NA,NA,TRBV6-5,CASSYGGEANVLTF
NA,NA,TRBV30,CAWTRLTMNTEAFF
NA,TRBD1,TRBV7-2,CASSLNRGDTQYF
NA,NA,TRBV25-1,CASSEGGEYGYTF
few,NA,TRBV7-9,CASRGTEAFF
NA,TRBD1,TRBV28,CASSPIRAGGNQPQHF
NA,NA,TRBV5-1,CASSLSGANTEAFF
once,TRBD2,TRBV30,CASGGGRGNTGELFF
NA,NA,TRBV14,CASSQDLRRKDEKLFF
once,NA,TRBV9,CASSANQPQHF
few,TRBD2,TRBV5-1,CASSPRTSEGNEQFF
NA,TRBD1,TRBV7-8,CASSLGQSNQPQHF
NA,NA,TRBV29-1,CSVVYNTGSQHF
NA,NA,TRBV2,CASSRTTGGGTEAFF